This entry concerns a single TCR beta chain. Its antigen is still unknown. Base qualities were left out, and no much larger clone turns up one base away. The CDR3, from cysteine to phenylalanine, totals 14 residues. Left in the record is the CDR3 DNA by itself, 42 bases read in frame from the first base. In the germline V gene, CDR1 corresponds to SGDLS and CDR2 to YYNGEE. Trimming removed 4 bases from V and 2 bases from J; the gene matches leave 5 bases unexplained. The immunoSEQ Assay, a bias-controlled multiplex PCR, was used to amplify TCRbeta CDR3 regions from genomic DNA. On the authors' methods: Nucleated cell counts per sample were estimated from amplification of reference gene primers within the assay. To quantify the absolute abundance of each unique TCRbeta CDR3 rearrangement, sequence reads were collapsed and filtered. For each sample, productive Simpson clonality was calculated by taking the square root of Simpson's diversity index across productive rearrangements. TCRdb holds this immuneACCESS table with in-frame rearrangements only. Some clones are missing; in checked studies, unresolved V genes explain under half, and the rest has no known cause. The D gene and trimming were derived from the DNA, and the V and J assignments and clone size from that table. This sample holds some 450,000 clones; 88% were observed only once. The top ten clones comprise roughly 13% of the sample.

The data were obtained in a study of blood T cell repertoires in COVID-19 (dated by TCRdb to about 2020). As for the study more broadly: The collaborator samples originated in the United States, Italy and Spain and spanned the acute and convalescent phases of COVID-19. The material from the prospective study consisted of cDNA or gDNA derived from T cells, B-cell-depleted T cells, or PBMCs. The dataset comprised deeply sampled blood TCRbeta repertoires from subjects exposed to, actively infected with, or recovered from COVID-19. A freely available public database, intended as a resource for researchers studying the immune response to SARS-CoV-2, is where the repertoires were released. The samples were drawn from the first 160 participants of the ongoing ImmuneRACE study and from some 1,300 subjects provided by 6 global collaborators. Sample metadata almost always included a de-identified subject ID, COVID-19 status, age in years and sex. HLA class I and class II types, where available, came from metadata supplied by the sample provider rather than from assay-based typing. On the study overall, not on this receptor specifically: Clinical and demographic metadata were provided uncurated, with the amount varying by source and participant.

One collaborating source in Seattle enrolled patients while the patients were actively infected and followed the patients over time throughout the course of disease. Collaborating institutions collected whole blood in K2EDTA tubes following their own protocols. For TCRbeta analysis, collaborator samples were shipped as frozen whole blood, as isolated PBMCs, or as DNA extracted from either sample type. Rearrangement joined TRBV9 to TRBJ1-1, with 7 middle bases fitting TRBD1. Sequencing input: peripheral blood. The TCR comes from a woman between 50 and 59 years old with COVID-19, enrolled during active disease. The DNA is TGTGCCAGCAGCTACGGACAGGCAAACACTGAAGCTTTCTTT. This encodes CASSYGQANTEAFF.